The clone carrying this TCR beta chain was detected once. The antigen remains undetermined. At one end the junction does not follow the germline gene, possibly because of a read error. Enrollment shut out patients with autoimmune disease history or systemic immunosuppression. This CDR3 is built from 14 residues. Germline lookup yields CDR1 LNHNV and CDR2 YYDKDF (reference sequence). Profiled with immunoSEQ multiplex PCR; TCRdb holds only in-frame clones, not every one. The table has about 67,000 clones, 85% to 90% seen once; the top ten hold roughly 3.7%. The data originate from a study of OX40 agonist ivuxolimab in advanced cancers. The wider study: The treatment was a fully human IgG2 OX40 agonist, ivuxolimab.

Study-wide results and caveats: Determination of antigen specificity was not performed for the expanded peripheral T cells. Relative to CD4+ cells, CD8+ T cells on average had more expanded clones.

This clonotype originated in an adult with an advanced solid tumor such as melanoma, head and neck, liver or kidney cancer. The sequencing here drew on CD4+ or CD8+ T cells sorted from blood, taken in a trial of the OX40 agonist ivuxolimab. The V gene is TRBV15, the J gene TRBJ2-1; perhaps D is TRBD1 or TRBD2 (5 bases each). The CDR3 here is CATSRDRSGNEQFF. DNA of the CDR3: TGTGCCACCAGTAGAGACAGATCGGGGAATGAGCAGTTCTTC.